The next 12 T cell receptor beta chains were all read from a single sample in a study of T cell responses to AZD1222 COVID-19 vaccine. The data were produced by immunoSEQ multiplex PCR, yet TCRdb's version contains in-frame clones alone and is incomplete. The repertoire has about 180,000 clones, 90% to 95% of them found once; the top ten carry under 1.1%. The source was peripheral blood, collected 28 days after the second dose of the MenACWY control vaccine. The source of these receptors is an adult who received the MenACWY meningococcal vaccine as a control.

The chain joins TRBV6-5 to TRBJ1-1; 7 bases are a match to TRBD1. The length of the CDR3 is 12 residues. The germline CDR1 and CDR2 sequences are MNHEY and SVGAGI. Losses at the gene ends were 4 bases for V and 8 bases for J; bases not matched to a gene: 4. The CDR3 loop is CASSSTGLEAFF. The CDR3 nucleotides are TGTGCCAGCAGTTCGACAGGGTTGGAAGCTTTCTTT.

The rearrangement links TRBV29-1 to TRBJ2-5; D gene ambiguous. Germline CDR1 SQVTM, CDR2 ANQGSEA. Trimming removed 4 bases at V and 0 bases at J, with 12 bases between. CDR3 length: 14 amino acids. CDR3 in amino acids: CSVVWAGYQETQYF. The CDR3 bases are TGCAGCGTTGTGTGGGCAGGCTACCAAGAGACCCAGTACTTC.

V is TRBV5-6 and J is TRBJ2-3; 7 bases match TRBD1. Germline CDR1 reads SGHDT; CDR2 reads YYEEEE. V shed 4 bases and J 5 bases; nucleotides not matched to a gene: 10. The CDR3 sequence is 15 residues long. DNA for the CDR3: TGTGCCAGCAGCCTACCGGGACAGCCCCAAGATACGCAGTATTTT. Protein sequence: CASSLPGQPQDTQYF. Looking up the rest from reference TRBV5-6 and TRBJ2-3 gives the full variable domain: DAGVTQSPTHLIKTRGQQVTLRCSPKSGHDTVSWYQQALGQGPQFIFQYYEEEERQRGNFPDRFSGHQFPNYSSELNVNALLLGDSALYLCASSLPGQPQDTQYFGPGTRLTVL.

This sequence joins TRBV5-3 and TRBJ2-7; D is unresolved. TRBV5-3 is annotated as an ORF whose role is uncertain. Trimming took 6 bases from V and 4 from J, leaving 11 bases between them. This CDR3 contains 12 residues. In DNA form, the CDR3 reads TGTGCCAGAAAGCCATTGGGGTACGAGCAGTACTTC. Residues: CARKPLGYEQYF.

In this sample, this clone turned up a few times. The CDR3, as DNA: TGTGCCAGCAGCTTAGGGCAGCTTCTCCAAGAGACCCAGTACTTC. Protein product: CASSLGQLLQETQYF. The V call is TRBV7-6, the J call TRBJ2-5; D not resolved. Germline V gives CDR1 SGHVS, CDR2 FNYEAQ. The CDR3 has 15 amino acids. The V and J ends lost 1 base and 1 base respectively, with 10 bases between them.

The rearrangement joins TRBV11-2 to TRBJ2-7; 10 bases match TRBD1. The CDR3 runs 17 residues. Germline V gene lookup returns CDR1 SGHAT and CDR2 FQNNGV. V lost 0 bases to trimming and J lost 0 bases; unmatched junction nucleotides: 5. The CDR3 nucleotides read TGTGCCAGCAGCTTAGATATAAGGACAGGGGGCTCCTACGAGCAGTACTTC. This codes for CASSLDIRTGGSYEQYF.

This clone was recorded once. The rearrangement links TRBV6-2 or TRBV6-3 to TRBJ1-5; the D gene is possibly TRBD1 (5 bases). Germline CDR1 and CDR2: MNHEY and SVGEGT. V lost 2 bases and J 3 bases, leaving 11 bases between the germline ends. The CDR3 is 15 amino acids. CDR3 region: CASSYGGVPNQPQHF. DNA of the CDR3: TGTGCCAGCAGTTACGGAGGGGTCCCCAATCAGCCCCAGCATTTT.

The CDR3 region is CASRHRDRPSDEAFF. The CDR3 nucleotides read TGTGCCAGCAGACACCGGGACAGGCCTTCCGACGAAGCTTTCTTT. The rearrangement links TRBV5-5 to TRBJ1-1, with TRBD1 matching over 8 bases. The CDR3 has 15 residues. The germline CDR1 and CDR2 sequences are SGHKS and YYEKEE (reference sequence). With 5 bases clipped from V and 8 bases from J, the junction kept 14 bases outside the gene matches.

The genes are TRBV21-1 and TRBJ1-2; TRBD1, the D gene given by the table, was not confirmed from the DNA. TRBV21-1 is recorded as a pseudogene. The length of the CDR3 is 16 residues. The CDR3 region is CASSRTGGRVDYGYTF. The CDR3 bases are TGTGCCAGCAGCCGAACTGGGGGCAGGGTGGACTATGGCTACACCTTC.

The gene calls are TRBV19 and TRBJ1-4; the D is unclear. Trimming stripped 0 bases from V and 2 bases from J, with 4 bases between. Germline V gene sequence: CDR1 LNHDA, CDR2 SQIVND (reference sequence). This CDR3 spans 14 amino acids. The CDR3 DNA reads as TGTGCCAGTAGTATAGATCCTACTAATGAAAAACTGTTTTTT. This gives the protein CASSIDPTNEKLFF.

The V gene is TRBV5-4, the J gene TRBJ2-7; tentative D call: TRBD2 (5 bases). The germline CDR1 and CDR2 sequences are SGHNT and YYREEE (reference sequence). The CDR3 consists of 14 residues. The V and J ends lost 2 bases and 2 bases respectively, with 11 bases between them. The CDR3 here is CASSLTSGTYEQYF. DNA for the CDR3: TGTGCCAGCAGCTTAACGTCCGGGACCTACGAGCAGTACTTC.

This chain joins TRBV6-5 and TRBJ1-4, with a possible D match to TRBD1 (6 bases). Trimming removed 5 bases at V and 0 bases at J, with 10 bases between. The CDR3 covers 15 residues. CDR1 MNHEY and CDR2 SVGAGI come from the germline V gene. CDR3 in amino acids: CASSLAGATNEKLFF. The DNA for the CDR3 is TGTGCCAGCAGTCTCGCAGGGGCAACTAATGAAAAACTGTTTTTT.